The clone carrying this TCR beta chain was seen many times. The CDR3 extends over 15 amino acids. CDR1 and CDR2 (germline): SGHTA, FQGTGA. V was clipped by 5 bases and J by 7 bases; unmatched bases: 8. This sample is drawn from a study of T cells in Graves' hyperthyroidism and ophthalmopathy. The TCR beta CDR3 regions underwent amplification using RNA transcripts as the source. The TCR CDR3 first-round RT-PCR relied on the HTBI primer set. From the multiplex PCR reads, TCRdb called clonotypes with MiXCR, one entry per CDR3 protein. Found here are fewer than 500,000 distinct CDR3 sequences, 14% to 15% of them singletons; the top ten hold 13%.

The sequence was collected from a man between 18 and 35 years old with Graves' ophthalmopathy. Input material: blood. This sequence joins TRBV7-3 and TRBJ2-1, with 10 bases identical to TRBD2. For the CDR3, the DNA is TGTGCCAGCAGCGCCTCTAGCGGGAGCGGGAATGAGCAGTTCTTC. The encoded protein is CASSASSGSGNEQFF.